Listed below are T cell receptor beta chains from one sample, sequenced in a study of radiotherapy plus CTLA-4 blockade in lung cancer. The assay was immunoSEQ multiplex PCR, and TCRdb's table has in-frame clones only and misses some. The sample lists approximately 85,000 clones, around 86% occurring once. Sequencing used peripheral blood, obtained from a patient treated with radiotherapy plus ipilimumab. The receptors shown here come from a human donor with non-small cell lung cancer that progressed on radiotherapy plus ipilimumab. Each CDR3 is given with its conserved first and last residue. A D gene is named only where the DNA matches it firmly. Clone size is given for some rows only: seen once, a few or many times, or a class if the clone is expanded.

>NA|TRBJ1-2|NA|TRBV19
TGTGCCAGTAGCAGCGACGGGTCGGGGGTCTATGGCTACACCTTC
CASSSDGSGVYGYTF
>NA|TRBJ1-4|once|TRBV11-2
TGTGCCAGCAGCTATACGCAGGCAACTAATGAAAAACTGTTTTTT
CASSYTQATNEKLFF
>NA|TRBJ2-1|NA|TRBV5-8
TGTGCCAGCAGCTTACGAGTTGAGCAGTTCTTC
CASSLRVEQFF
>NA|TRBJ1-1|NA|TRBV30
TGTGCCTTGACAAGGACCCAGAACACTGAAGCTTTCTTT
CALTRTQNTEAFF
>NA|TRBJ1-2|NA|TRBV7-9
TGTGCCAGCAGCTTAGGCACAAATAACTATGGCTACACCTTC
CASSLGTNNYGYTF
>NA|TRBJ1-2|NA|TRBV4-1
TGCGCCAGCAGCCAACTCAACCTTCAGGGAGGCTATGGCTACACCTTC
CASSQLNLQGGYGYTF
>TRBD1|TRBJ1-5|NA|TRBV5-4
TGTGCCAGCAGCCAGGACAGGGGCCCCAATCAGCCCCAGCATTTT
CASSQDRGPNQPQHF
>NA|TRBJ1-3|NA|TRBV5-1
TGCGCCAGCAGCTTGGTTTCAGGGGCTGGAAACACCATATATTTT
CASSLVSGAGNTIYF
>NA|TRBJ1-5|NA|TRBV28
TGTGCCAGCAGTTTTGGGAGCAATCAGCCCCAGCATTTT
CASSFGSNQPQHF
>NA|TRBJ1-6|NA|TRBV2
TGTGCCAGCCTACAGAGGTTCTATAATTCACCCCTCCACTTT
CASLQRFYNSPLHF
>NA|TRBJ2-1|NA|TRBV5-6
TGTGCCAGCAGCTCGACTTTAGAGCAGTTCTTC
CASSSTLEQFF
>NA|TRBJ1-3|NA|TRBV5-1
TGCGCCAGCAGCTTGGGGTCTGGAAACACCATATATTTT
CASSLGSGNTIYF
>TRBD2|TRBJ2-1|NA|TRBV7-2
TGTGCCAGCAACTTAGCGGGATCCAATGAGCAGTTCTTC
CASNLAGSNEQFF
>TRBD1|TRBJ2-1|NA|TRBV11-3
TGTGCCAGCAGCGACCGAGGCGCAGGGGGCTCCTACAATGAGCAGTTCTTC
CASSDRGAGGSYNEQFF
>NA|TRBJ1-1|NA|TRBV6-1
TGTGCCAGCATTAAGACAGGAGGGAACACTGAAGCTTTCTTT
CASIKTGGNTEAFF
>TRBD2|TRBJ2-1|NA|TRBV7-3
TGTGCCAGCAGCTTAAGACAGGAGCGGGAGTTTGCGGATGAGCAGTTCTTC
CASSLRQEREFADEQFF
>NA|TRBJ1-5|NA|TRBV5-8
TGTGCCAGCAGCCGGGACGCGAATCAGCCCCAGCATTTT
CASSRDANQPQHF
>NA|TRBJ2-3|NA|TRBV28
TGTGCCAGCAGTTACACAGATACGCAGTATTTT
CASSYTDTQYF